A selection of T cell receptor beta chains follows, all from one sample in a study of T-cell reconstitution after alpha-beta-depleted transplantation in children. Each CDR3 protein gets one entry after TCRdb re-called the PCR reads with MiXCR. The repertoire holds hundreds of thousands of distinct CDR3 sequences, around 16% seen once, with 1.1% in the top ten. This sample comprised PBMCs from the stem cell graft donor, obtained from the stem cell graft. The receptors shown here come from a human donor who donated a stem cell graft to a child with acute myeloid leukemia. The CDR3 runs from the conserved cysteine through the conserved F or W. A D gene is named only where the DNA matches it firmly. The size entry is marked missing in some rows and otherwise reads once, few, many or a size class.

j_gene | v_gene | d_gene | abundance | CDR3nt | CDR3aa
TRBJ1-4 | TRBV12-3/TRBV12-4 | . | many | TGTGCCAGCAGTCGGGACGGCAATGAAAAACTGTTTTTT | CASSRDGNEKLFF
TRBJ1-1 | TRBV7-9 | . | few | TGTGCCAGCAGGAAAGCCGGGACAAGGAACACTGAAGCTTTCTTT | CASRKAGTRNTEAFF
TRBJ2-5 | TRBV20-1 | TRBD1 | . | TGCAGTGCTAGCGGGGCAGGGGGCGCAGAGACCCAGTACTTC | CSASGAGGAETQYF
TRBJ2-5 | TRBV30 | TRBD2 | few | TGTGCCTGGAGCCTACTAGCGGGGGGAGAGACCCAGTACTTC | CAWSLLAGGETQYF
TRBJ2-2 | TRBV7-8 | . | few | TGTGCCAGCAGCTTACAAGGGAAAAGAGGGGAGCTGTTTTTT | CASSLQGKRGELFF
TRBJ2-3 | TRBV7-2 | . | many | TGTGCCAGCAGCTCCTTAGCGGATTGGGGTGATACGCAGTATTTT | CASSSLADWGDTQYF
TRBJ1-5 | TRBV7-9 | . | . | TGTGCCAGCAGCTCAACATCGGGGGAAAGCAATCAGCCCCAGCATTTT | CASSSTSGESNQPQHF
TRBJ2-1 | TRBV7-3 | . | few | TGTGCCAGCAGCTTAACGGAGGGGGGAGTCGACAATGAGCAGTTCTTC | CASSLTEGGVDNEQFF
TRBJ2-5 | TRBV5-1 | . | . | TGCGCCAGCAGCTTTTCGGGTTCCCAAGAGACCCAGTACTTC | CASSFSGSQETQYF
TRBJ1-5 | TRBV20-1 | TRBD1 | few | TGCAGTGCTAGGACAGGGCCCTCCAATCAGCCCCAGCATTTT | CSARTGPSNQPQHF
TRBJ2-3 | TRBV10-3 | . | . | TGTGCCATCAGTGAGCCACTGACAGTCCAAGGGGCAGATACGCAGTATTTT | CAISEPLTVQGADTQYF
TRBJ1-1 | TRBV15 | . | many | TGTGCCACCAGCGGGGGTAGAGGGGACACTGAAGCTTTCTTT | CATSGGRGDTEAFF
TRBJ2-1 | TRBV30 | . | few | TGTGCCTGGAGTGTCAGGGATGAGCAGTTCTTC | CAWSVRDEQFF
TRBJ2-5 | TRBV7-2 | TRBD1 | few | TGTGCCAGCAGCTTAGCCGGGACAGGGTGGGAGACCCAGTACTTC | CASSLAGTGWETQYF
TRBJ1-1 | TRBV5-5 | . | few | TGTGCCAGCAGCACGGACCTCACTGAAGCTTTCTTT | CASSTDLTEAFF
TRBJ2-3 | TRBV5-1 | TRBD2 | . | TGCGCCAGCCAAAGGGAGGGAAGAACAGATACGCAGTATTTT | CASQREGRTDTQYF
TRBJ2-4 | TRBV2 | TRBD1 | few | TGTGCCAGTTCCGGGACAGGGCTAAACATTCAGTACTTC | CASSGTGLNIQYF
TRBJ1-6 | TRBV7-2 | . | many | TGTGCCAGCAGCTTAGGGCCGGGGTTCGGATCACCCCTCCACTTT | CASSLGPGFGSPLHF
TRBJ1-1 | TRBV30 | . | many | TGTGCCTGGAGTGTCTCTACTGAAGCTTTCTTT | CAWSVSTEAFF
TRBJ2-1 | TRBV5-5 | . | few | TGTGCCAGCTATTACTCCTACAATGAGCAGTTCTTC | CASYYSYNEQFF
TRBJ1-1 | TRBV7-9 | . | . | TGTGCCAGCAGCTTAGGACAGGTTAAAGCTTTCTTT | CASSLGQVKAFF
TRBJ2-2 | TRBV20-1 | TRBD2 | many | TGCAGTGCTAGCACTAGCGGGGGCACCGGGGAGCTGTTTTTT | CSASTSGGTGELFF
TRBJ2-4 | TRBV27 | . | many | TGTGCCAGCAGTTTACAGGCATCGTTCACGTTTAGGTACTTC | CASSLQASFTFRYF
TRBJ1-1 | TRBV5-4 | . | few | TGTGCCAGCAGCCCGCCGGGACATTCCACTGAAGCTTTCTTT | CASSPPGHSTEAFF
TRBJ2-7 | TRBV7-2 | . | many | TGTGCCAGCAGCCCGGCGGGGGGACAGGGCTACGAGCAGTACTTC | CASSPAGGQGYEQYF
TRBJ2-5 | TRBV20-1 | . | many | TGCAGTGCTAGAGATGTCGCCGACAAGACCCAGTACTTC | CSARDVADKTQYF
TRBJ2-5 | TRBV20-1 | . | many | TGCAGTGCAAGACAGGCCCCGAGGGAGACCCAGTACTTC | CSARQAPRETQYF
TRBJ2-3 | TRBV20-1 | . | few | TGCAGTGCTAGAGCCGGGAGACCCACAGATACGCAGTATTTT | CSARAGRPTDTQYF
TRBJ2-3 | TRBV20-1 | . | few | TGCAGTGCTAGAGGCCTCCTTGTGGGGAGGAACACAGATACGCAGTATTTT | CSARGLLVGRNTDTQYF
TRBJ2-7 | TRBV27 | TRBD1 | few | TGTGCCAGCAGCGAAGACAGGGGTGACTACGAGCAGTACTTC | CASSEDRGDYEQYF